The rows below give T cell receptor beta chains drawn from one sample of a study of STAT5B mutations in CD4+ large granular lymphocyte leukemia. Libraries were prepared by immunoSEQ multiplex PCR; TCRdb keeps only in-frame clonotypes and omits some of them. The repertoire includes tens of thousands of clones, about 81% of them detected once, and around 0.37% sits in the top ten. Sequenced sample: CD4+ T cells from blood buffy coats. The receptors were sampled from a human donor in good health. The CDR3 runs from the conserved cysteine through the conserved F or W. D genes are given only for firm matches. A clone size is listed for some rows: how often the clone was seen (once, few, many), or a class if it is expanded.

15 TRBJ2-3 - TRBV6-4 TRBD1 CASSDSGTGTDTQYF TGTGCCAGCAGTGACTCGGGGACAGGCACAGATACGCAGTATTTT
14 TRBJ1-1 - TRBV7-2 TRBD1 CASSRTGMNTEAFF TGTGCCAGCAGCCGGACAGGGATGAACACTGAAGCTTTCTTT
14 TRBJ2-3 - TRBV6-4 TRBD2 CASSSGGNTDTQYF TGTGCCAGCTCTAGCGGGGGCAACACAGATACGCAGTATTTT
15 TRBJ2-7 - TRBV6-1 - CASRGLVIISYEQYF TGTGCCAGCAGGGGGCTGGTGATAATATCCTACGAGCAGTACTTC
19 TRBJ2-1 - TRBV7-3 - CASSSRRGGSPGSYNEQFF TGTGCCAGCAGCTCCCGGAGGGGGGGGTCTCCGGGCTCCTACAATGAGCAGTTCTTC
13 TRBJ1-2 - TRBV27 - CASRDPNNYGYTF TGTGCCAGTAGGGACCCAAATAACTATGGCTACACCTTC
14 TRBJ1-2 - TRBV15 - CATSRTGPLDGYTF TGTGCCACCAGCAGAACAGGCCCCCTCGATGGCTACACCTTC
15 TRBJ2-3 - TRBV4-2 - CASSRERLGSDTQYF TGTGCCAGCAGCCGCGAGAGACTGGGTTCAGATACGCAGTATTTT
11 TRBJ1-2 - TRBV19 - CASTGYYGYTF TGTGCCAGTACAGGCTACTATGGCTACACCTTC
15 TRBJ1-4 - TRBV6-5 TRBD1 CASSSRDRGTEKLFF TGTGCCAGCAGTTCCCGGGACAGGGGCACGGAAAAACTGTTTTTT
13 TRBJ2-7 - TRBV6-1 TRBD2 CAVLAGSSYEQYF TGTGCCGTTCTAGCGGGAAGCTCCTACGAGCAGTACTTC
15 TRBJ2-7 - TRBV5-1 TRBD1 CASSPRGTGMDEQYF TGCGCCAGCAGCCCGAGGGGGACAGGGATGGACGAGCAGTACTTC
13 TRBJ1-4 - TRBV7-2 - CASSSYPPEKLFF TGTGCCAGCAGCTCCTACCCACCCGAAAAACTGTTTTTT
13 TRBJ1-5 - TRBV30 - CAWSDGFNQPQHF TGTGCCTGGAGCGACGGTTTCAATCAGCCCCAGCATTTT
16 TRBJ2-1 - TRBV5-1 TRBD2 CASRGGGSLGDNEQFF TGCGCCAGCCGCGGCGGGGGGTCCCTCGGGGACAATGAGCAGTTCTTC
15 TRBJ1-1 - TRBV5-1 - CASSFSEGVGTEAFF TGCGCCAGCAGCTTTTCTGAGGGCGTAGGGACTGAAGCTTTCTTT
15 TRBJ1-5 - TRBV6-1 - CASSNGGVLGQPQHF TGTGCCAGCAGTAACGGGGGCGTGCTCGGGCAGCCCCAGCATTTT
14 TRBJ2-2 - TRBV7-7 - CASSLDYGSGELFF TGTGCCAGCAGCTTAGATTACGGTTCCGGGGAGCTGTTTTTT
17 TRBJ2-1 - TRBV19 - CASSIRLASTPYNEQFF TGTGCCAGTAGTATACGGCTAGCATCTACCCCGTACAATGAGCAGTTCTTC
15 TRBJ2-2 - TRBV7-8 TRBD1 CASSKYRGALGELFF TGTGCCAGCAGCAAGTACAGGGGAGCTCTCGGGGAGCTGTTTTTT
12 TRBJ1-1 - TRBV6-5 - CASSPGQMQAFF TGTGCCAGCAGTCCCGGACAGATGCAAGCTTTCTTT
13 TRBJ2-1 - TRBV29-1 - CSVGRGGAGEQFF TGCAGCGTCGGGCGTGGGGGAGCTGGAGAGCAGTTCTTC
17 TRBJ2-1 once TRBV15 - CATSSLRGRTGYNEQFF TGTGCCACCAGCAGTCTGAGGGGGAGGACAGGCTACAATGAGCAGTTCTTC
15 TRBJ1-3 - TRBV5-4 - CASSSGPTAGNTIYF TGTGCCAGCAGTTCGGGGCCCACGGCTGGAAACACCATATATTTT
17 TRBJ1-3 few TRBV28 - CASSLEQANDSGNTIYF TGTGCCAGCAGTTTAGAGCAGGCCAACGACTCTGGAAACACCATATATTTT
17 TRBJ2-3 - TRBV7-2 TRBD2 CASSMIWTSGITDTQYF TGTGCCAGCAGCATGATTTGGACTAGCGGGATCACAGATACGCAGTATTTT
13 TRBJ1-4 - TRBV7-2 - CASSFLGGGKLFF TGTGCCAGCAGCTTCCTCGGGGGCGGAAAACTGTTTTTT
15 TRBJ2-3 - TRBV7-9 TRBD2 CASSRLAGVKDTQYF TGTGCCAGCAGTCGACTAGCGGGAGTGAAAGATACGCAGTATTTT
12 TRBJ1-4 - TRBV28 - CASSLTNEKLFF TGTGCCAGCAGCCTAACTAATGAAAAACTGTTTTTT
13 TRBJ1-5 - TRBV6-5 - CASTPLGNQPQHF TGTGCCAGCACCCCCCTTGGCAATCAGCCCCAGCATTTT
16 TRBJ2-1 - TRBV7-2 TRBD2 CASSLEGTSGYNEQFF TGTGCCAGCAGCTTAGAAGGGACTAGCGGTTACAATGAGCAGTTCTTC
14 TRBJ2-3 - TRBV6-1 - CASSEVGWTDTQYF TGTGCCAGCAGTGAAGTGGGTTGGACAGATACGCAGTATTTT
12 TRBJ2-7 - TRBV6-5 - CASSDVPYEQYF TGTGCCAGCAGTGATGTGCCCTACGAGCAGTACTTC
18 TRBJ2-6 - TRBV7-9 - CASSSRFRGSSGANVLTF TGTGCCAGCAGCTCCAGATTCCGAGGGAGTTCTGGGGCCAACGTCCTGACTTTC
16 TRBJ2-2 - TRBV5-1 TRBD2 CASSLTAGGNTGELFF TGCGCCAGCAGCTTGACAGCGGGGGGTAACACCGGGGAGCTGTTTTTT
14 TRBJ1-2 - TRBV7-2 TRBD1 CASSRDRDRYGYTF TGTGCCAGCAGCCGTGACAGGGATCGCTATGGCTACACCTTC